This T cell receptor (beta chain) was recorded in a study of OX40 agonist ivuxolimab in advanced cancers. At the level of the study: Given to patients was ivuxolimab, an agonistic anti-OX40 (CD134) antibody.

On this clone: The antigen is unknown.

Whole-study findings and limits: Dose levels from 0.1 to 3.0 mg/kg saw CD4+ and CD8+ blood T cells expand clonally by week 6. The specificity for antigen of the expanded peripheral T cells was not determined.

CDR1 SGHTA and CDR2 FQGNSA come from the germline V gene. This CDR3 has 15 amino acids. V lost 3 bases to trimming and J lost 6 bases; unmatched junction nucleotides: 7. Profiled with immunoSEQ multiplex PCR; TCRdb holds only in-frame clones, not every one. The table records 55,000 to 65,000 clones, about 86% of them present only once. The origin of this receptor is an adult with an advanced solid tumor such as melanoma, head and neck, liver or kidney cancer. The rearrangement links TRBV7-2 to TRBJ2-2, with 7 bases lining up with TRBD1. Sequenced here: CD4+ or CD8+ T cells sorted from blood, sampled in a trial of the OX40 agonist ivuxolimab. CDR3 region: CASSLNRGRAGELFF. CDR3 DNA: TGTGCCAGCAGCTTGAACAGGGGACGGGCCGGGGAGCTGTTTTTT.